The clone carrying this T cell receptor beta chain occurred many times. The source of the sample is a study of T cells in Graves' hyperthyroidism and ophthalmopathy. Duration under 3 months, a NOSPECS grade of at least 4, and a Clinical Activity Score of at least 3 characterized the ophthalmopathy patients. Pregnant or lactating patients were excluded, as were those with uncontrolled infection or other autoimmune disease. Together with thyroid ultrasound, orbital computed tomography, serum thyroxine and TRAb, clinical symptoms were used for diagnoses. Amplification of TCR beta CDR3 regions used RNA as the template. The study used the HTBI primer set for a first-round RT-PCR of the TCR CDR3. MiXCR, applied by TCRdb to the multiplex PCR reads, yields one record per CDR3 protein. The table lists about 410,000 distinct CDR3 sequences, about 15% of them singletons. The sequence derives from a woman in her 30s with Graves' ophthalmopathy. Input material: blood.

The CDR3: CASSLIRNYEQYF. The CDR3 bases are TGTGCCAGCAGTTTAATTCGGAACTACGAGCAGTACTTC. The gene calls are TRBV28 and TRBJ2-7, with D unresolved. CDR1 MDHEN and CDR2 SYDVKM come from the germline V gene. This CDR3 contains 13 residues. V lost 2 bases and J lost 3, with 8 bases in between.